This entry describes one T cell receptor beta chain. V lost 7 bases and J lost 5; bases outside the gene matches: 7. The CDR3 loop spans 14 amino acids. The germline V gene encodes CDR1 MNHEY and CDR2 SVGAGI. These data come from a study of somatic mutations in cytotoxic T cells in rheumatoid arthritis. The table came from immunoSEQ multiplex PCR; TCRdb's copy has only in-frame clones and leaves some out. The sample lists about 14,000 clones; 77% were seen once. The rearrangement joins TRBV6-5 to TRBJ2-3; 9 bases are shared with TRBD1. Sequenced material: CD8+ T cells sorted from blood. The sequence was collected from an adult with rheumatoid arthritis. In DNA form, the CDR3 reads TGTGCCAGCAACCCTTCGACAGGGGGAGATACGCAGTATTTT. Protein product: CASNPSTGGDTQYF.